This entry features one T cell receptor beta chain sequence. Its matching antigen is unknown. The entry originates in a study of cytomegalovirus exposure and HLA in healthy donors. Study-wide results and limits: Using the classifier, cytomegalovirus status was reportedly diagnosed with high specificity and sensitivity. Reportedly, fewer N-insertions than the roughly 700-donor mean appeared in an Asian-associated ancestry cluster in a later analysis. Available immune exposure information was restricted to CMV serostatus only.

With 60 Vbeta and 13 Jbeta primers, the PCR was carried out. Only in-frame clones appear in the TCRdb table, and some are missing; sequencing was by immunoSEQ multiplex PCR. The sample has 86,000 or so clones, roughly 83% seen once. Unrecorded immune exposures were likely, despite nominal health at sampling. Sequences were obtained from PBMCs. This sequence was found in a woman aged 35 to 49 in good health and CMV-seropositive.

In DNA, the CDR3 is TGTGCCAGCAGTGCCCCAGGGGTACCCGTTTATGGCTACACCTTC. It specifies CASSAPGVPVYGYTF. The chain has TRBV6-1 and TRBJ1-2, with D possibly being TRBD1 (6 bases). This CDR3 region has 15 residues. V lost 4 bases, J lost 5 bases, and 17 bases lay in between. Germline CDR1 and CDR2: MNHNS and SASEGT.